This TCR beta chain was identified in a study of OX40 agonist ivuxolimab in advanced cancers. Study details: Ivuxolimab, which patients received intravenously every 2 weeks, was dosed at 0.01 to 10 mg/kg. Prior therapy, whether anti-PD-1, anti-PD-L1 or anti-CTLA-4, was allowed, and about 39% had some.

Clones were read by immunoSEQ multiplex PCR, and TCRdb kept only the in-frame ones, dropping some. Among about 35,000 clones, around 73% were seen once, and the ten largest hold about 13%. This CDR3 has 16 amino acids. The junction had 7 bases not matched to a gene; V was cut back by 6 bases and J by 7 bases. From germline, CDR1 is MNHGY and CDR2 SVAAGI. As concerns this clone: What it binds is not known.

Whole-study findings and limits: At doses 0.1 to 3.0 mg/kg, CD4+ and CD8+ clones expanded.

The starting material was CD4+ or CD8+ T cells sorted from blood, obtained in a trial of the OX40 agonist ivuxolimab. The TCR comes from an adult with an advanced solid tumor such as melanoma, head and neck, liver or kidney cancer. The chain joins TRBV6-9 to TRBJ1-6; 12 nucleotides match TRBD1. The CDR3 spells CASRYGTGGGNSPLHF. The CDR3, as DNA: TGTGCCAGCAGATACGGGACAGGGGGCGGGAATTCACCCCTCCACTTT.